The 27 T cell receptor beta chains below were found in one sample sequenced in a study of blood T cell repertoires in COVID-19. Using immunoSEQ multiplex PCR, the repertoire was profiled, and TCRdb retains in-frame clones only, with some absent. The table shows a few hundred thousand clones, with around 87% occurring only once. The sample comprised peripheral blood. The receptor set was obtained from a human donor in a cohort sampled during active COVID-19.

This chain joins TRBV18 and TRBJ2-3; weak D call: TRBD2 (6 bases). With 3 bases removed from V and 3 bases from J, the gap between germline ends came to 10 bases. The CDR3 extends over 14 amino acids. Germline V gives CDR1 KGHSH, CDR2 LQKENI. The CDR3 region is CASSPSGETDTQYF. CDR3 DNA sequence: TGTGCCAGCTCACCCTCGGGGGAGACAGATACGCAGTATTTT.

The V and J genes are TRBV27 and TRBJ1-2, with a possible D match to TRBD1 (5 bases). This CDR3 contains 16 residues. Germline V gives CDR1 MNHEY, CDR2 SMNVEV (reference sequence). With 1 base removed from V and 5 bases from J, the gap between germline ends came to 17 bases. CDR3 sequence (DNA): TGTGCCAGCAGTTTATTGACGGGGGACCTCTTATATGGCTACACCTTC. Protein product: CASSLLTGDLLYGYTF.

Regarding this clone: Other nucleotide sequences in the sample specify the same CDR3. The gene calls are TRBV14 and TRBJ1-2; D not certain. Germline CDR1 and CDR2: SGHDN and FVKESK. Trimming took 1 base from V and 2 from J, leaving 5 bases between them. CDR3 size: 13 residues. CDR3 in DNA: TGTGCCAGCAGCCAAGGCCAGAACTATGGCTACACCTTC. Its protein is CASSQGQNYGYTF. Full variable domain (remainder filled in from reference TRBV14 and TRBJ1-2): EAGVTQFPSHSVIEKGQTVTLRCDPISGHDNLYWYRRVMGKEIKFLLHFVKESKQDESGMPNNRFLAERTGGTYSTLKVQPAELEDSGVYFCASSQGQNYGYTFGSGTRLTVV.

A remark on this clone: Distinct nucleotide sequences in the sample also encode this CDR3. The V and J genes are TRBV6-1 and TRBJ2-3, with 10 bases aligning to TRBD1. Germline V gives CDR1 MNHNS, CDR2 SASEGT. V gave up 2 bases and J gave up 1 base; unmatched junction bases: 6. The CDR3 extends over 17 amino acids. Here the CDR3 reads CASSEPPGQGGTDTQYF. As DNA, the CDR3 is TGTGCCAGCAGTGAACCGCCAGGACAGGGGGGCACAGATACGCAGTATTTT.

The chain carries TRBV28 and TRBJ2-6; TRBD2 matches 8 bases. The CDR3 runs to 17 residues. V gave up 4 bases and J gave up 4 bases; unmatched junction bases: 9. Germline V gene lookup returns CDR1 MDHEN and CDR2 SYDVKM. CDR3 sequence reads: CASSSITSGLGANVLTF. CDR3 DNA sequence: TGTGCCAGCAGTTCTATTACTAGCGGTTTGGGGGCCAACGTCCTGACTTTC.

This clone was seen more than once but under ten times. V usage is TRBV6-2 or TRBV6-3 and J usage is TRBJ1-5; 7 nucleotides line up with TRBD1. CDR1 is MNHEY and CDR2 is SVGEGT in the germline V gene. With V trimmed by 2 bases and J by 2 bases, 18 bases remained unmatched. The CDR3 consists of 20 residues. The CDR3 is CASSYQIPGQRGRGNQPQHF. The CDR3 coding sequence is TGTGCCAGCAGTTACCAGATACCGGGACAGAGGGGAAGAGGCAATCAGCCCCAGCATTTT.

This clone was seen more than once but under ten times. The CDR3 loop is CASSLFFGAGHEQYF. The CDR3 region has the DNA TGTGCCAGCAGCTTATTCTTCGGCGCGGGACACGAGCAGTACTTC. This chain uses TRBV11-1 with TRBJ2-7, with a weak D call TRBD2 (6 bases). Between the trimmed V and J ends, which lost 2 bases and 5 bases, there was a span of 16 bases. The CDR3 covers 15 residues. In germline, CDR1 is SGHAT, CDR2 FQDESV (reference sequence). The whole variable domain, remainder taken from reference TRBV11-1 and TRBJ2-7, is EAEVAQSPRYKITEKSQAVAFWCDPISGHATLYWYRQILGQGPELLVQFQDESVVDDSQLPKDRFSAERLKGVDSTLKIQPAELGDSAMYLCASSLFFGAGHEQYFGPGTRLTVT.

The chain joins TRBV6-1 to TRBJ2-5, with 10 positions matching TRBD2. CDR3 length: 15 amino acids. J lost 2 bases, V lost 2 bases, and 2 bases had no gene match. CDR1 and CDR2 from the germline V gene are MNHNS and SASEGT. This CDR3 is CASSEYSGGQETQYF. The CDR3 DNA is TGTGCCAGCAGTGAATATAGCGGGGGGCAAGAGACCCAGTACTTC.

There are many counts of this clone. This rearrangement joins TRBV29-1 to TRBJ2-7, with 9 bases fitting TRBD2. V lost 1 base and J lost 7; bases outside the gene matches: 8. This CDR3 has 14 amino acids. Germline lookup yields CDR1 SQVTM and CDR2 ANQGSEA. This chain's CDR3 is CSVEGGGGAQEQYF. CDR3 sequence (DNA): TGCAGCGTTGAAGGTGGCGGGGGGGCGCAGGAGCAGTACTTC.

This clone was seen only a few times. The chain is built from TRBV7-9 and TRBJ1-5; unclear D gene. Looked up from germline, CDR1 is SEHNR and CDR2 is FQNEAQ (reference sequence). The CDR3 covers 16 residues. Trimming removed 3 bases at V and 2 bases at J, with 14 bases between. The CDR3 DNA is TGTGCCAGCAGCTTGGGCACCACGTCGGGCAATCAGCCCCAGCATTTT. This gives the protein CASSLGTTSGNQPQHF.

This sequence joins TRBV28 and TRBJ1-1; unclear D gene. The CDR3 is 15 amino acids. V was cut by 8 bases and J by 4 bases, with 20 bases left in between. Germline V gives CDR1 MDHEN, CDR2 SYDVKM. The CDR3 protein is CASLGIQARSTEAFF. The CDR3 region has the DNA TGTGCCAGCCTCGGGATCCAGGCGCGTAGCACTGAAGCTTTCTTT.

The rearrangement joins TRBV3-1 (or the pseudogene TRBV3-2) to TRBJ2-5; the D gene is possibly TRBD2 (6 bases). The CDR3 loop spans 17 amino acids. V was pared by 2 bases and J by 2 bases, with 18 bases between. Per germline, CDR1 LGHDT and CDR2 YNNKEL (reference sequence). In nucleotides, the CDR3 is TGTGCCAGCAGCCAATTTGGGGCGGGGTCATTGCAAGAGACCCAGTACTTC. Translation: CASSQFGAGSLQETQYF.

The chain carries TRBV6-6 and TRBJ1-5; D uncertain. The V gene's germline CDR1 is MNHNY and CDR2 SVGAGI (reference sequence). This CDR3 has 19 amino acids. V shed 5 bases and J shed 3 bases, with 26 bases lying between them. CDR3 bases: TGTGCCAGCAGTCCTTTTAGGCGGGGTAAGGTTCTGTACAATCAGCCCCAGCATTTT. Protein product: CASSPFRRGKVLYNQPQHF.

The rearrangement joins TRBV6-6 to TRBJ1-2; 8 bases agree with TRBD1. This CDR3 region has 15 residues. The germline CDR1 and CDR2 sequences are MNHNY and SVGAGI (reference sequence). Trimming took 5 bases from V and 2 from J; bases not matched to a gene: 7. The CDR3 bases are TGTGCCAGCAGTGGCCGGGACAGGACAAACTATGGCTACACCTTC. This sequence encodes CASSGRDRTNYGYTF.

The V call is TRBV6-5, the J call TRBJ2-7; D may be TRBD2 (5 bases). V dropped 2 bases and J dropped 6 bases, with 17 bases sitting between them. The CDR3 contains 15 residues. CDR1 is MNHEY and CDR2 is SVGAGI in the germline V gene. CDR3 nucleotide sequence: TGTGCCAGCAGTTACACCCGTGAGGGAGACGGCGAGCAGTACTTC. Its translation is CASSYTREGDGEQYF.

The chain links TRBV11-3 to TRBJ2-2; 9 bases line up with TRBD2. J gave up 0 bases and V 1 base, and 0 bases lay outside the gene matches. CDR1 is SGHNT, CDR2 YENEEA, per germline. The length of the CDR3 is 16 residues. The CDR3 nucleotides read TGTGCCAGCAGCTTAGCTAGCGGGGCGAACACCGGGGAGCTGTTTTTT. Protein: CASSLASGANTGELFF. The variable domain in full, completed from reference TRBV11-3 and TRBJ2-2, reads EAGVVQSPRYKIIEKKQPVAFWCNPISGHNTLYWYLQNLGQGPELLIRYENEEAVDDSQLPKDRFSAERLKGVDSTLKIQPAELGDSAVYLCASSLASGANTGELFFGEGSRLTVL.

The CDR3 spells CASTKEGSSYNEQFF. The DNA of the CDR3 is TGCGCCAGCACCAAGGAAGGGAGCTCCTACAATGAGCAGTTCTTC. The chain uses TRBV5-1 and TRBJ2-1; TRBD2 might be the D (5 bases). The CDR3 consists of 15 residues. The ends were cut back, 6 bases at V and 0 bases at J, with 13 bases in the middle. CDR1 is SGHRS, CDR2 YFSETQ, per germline.

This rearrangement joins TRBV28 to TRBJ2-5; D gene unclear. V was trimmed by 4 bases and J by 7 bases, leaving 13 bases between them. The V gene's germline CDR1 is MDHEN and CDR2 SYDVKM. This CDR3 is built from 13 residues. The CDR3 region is CASSSLDILTQYF. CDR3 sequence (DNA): TGTGCCAGCAGTTCTCTAGATATTTTGACCCAGTACTTC.

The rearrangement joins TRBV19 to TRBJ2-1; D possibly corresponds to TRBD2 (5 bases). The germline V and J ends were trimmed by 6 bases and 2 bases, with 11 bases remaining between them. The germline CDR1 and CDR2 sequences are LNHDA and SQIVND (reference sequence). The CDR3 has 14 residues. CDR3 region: CASREASTYNEQFF. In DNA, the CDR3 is TGTGCCAGTAGGGAGGCATCGACCTACAATGAGCAGTTCTTC.

The CDR3: CASSRNHLTGGGSGANVLTF. The CDR3 DNA sequence: TGTGCCAGCAGCCGGAATCATTTAACAGGGGGCGGCTCTGGGGCCAACGTCCTGACTTTC. The chain couples TRBV4-2 to TRBJ2-6, with TRBD1 identical over 9 bases. The CDR3 sequence is 20 residues long. V lost 4 bases and J lost 0; bases outside the gene matches: 13. Germline-derived CDR1 and CDR2 are LGHNA and YNFKEQ.

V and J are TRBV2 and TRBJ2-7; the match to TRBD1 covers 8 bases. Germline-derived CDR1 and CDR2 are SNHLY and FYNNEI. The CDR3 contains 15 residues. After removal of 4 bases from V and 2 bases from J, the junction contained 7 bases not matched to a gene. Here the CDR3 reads CASSAGTGVTYEQYF. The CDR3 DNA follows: TGTGCCAGCAGTGCCGGGACAGGAGTTACCTACGAGCAGTACTTC.

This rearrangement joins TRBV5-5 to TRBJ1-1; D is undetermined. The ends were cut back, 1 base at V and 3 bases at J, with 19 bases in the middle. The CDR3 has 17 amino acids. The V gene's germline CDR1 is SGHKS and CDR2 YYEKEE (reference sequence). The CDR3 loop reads CASSLTGGFGVDTEAFF. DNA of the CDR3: TGTGCCAGCAGCTTGACTGGAGGGTTCGGGGTCGACACTGAAGCTTTCTTT.

The CDR3: CASSIFPGTVYGYTF. In DNA form, the CDR3 reads TGTGCCAGTAGTATCTTTCCTGGGACAGTTTATGGCTACACCTTC. The chain links TRBV19 to TRBJ1-2, with 7 bases identical to TRBD1. This CDR3 region has 15 residues. Germline assignment: CDR1 LNHDA and CDR2 SQIVND (reference sequence). Losses at the gene ends were 3 bases for V and 5 bases for J; bases not matched to a gene: 9.

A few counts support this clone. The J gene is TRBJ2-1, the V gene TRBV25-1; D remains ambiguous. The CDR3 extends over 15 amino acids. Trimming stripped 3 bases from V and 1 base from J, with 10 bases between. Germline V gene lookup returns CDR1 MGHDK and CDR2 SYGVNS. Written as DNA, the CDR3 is TGTGCCAGCAGTGACGACACTCCTTCCTACAATGAGCAGTTCTTC. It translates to CASSDDTPSYNEQFF.

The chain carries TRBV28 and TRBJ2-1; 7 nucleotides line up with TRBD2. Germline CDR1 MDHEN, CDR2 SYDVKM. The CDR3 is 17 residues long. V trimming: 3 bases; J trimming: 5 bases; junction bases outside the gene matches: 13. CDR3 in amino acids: CASSFLGGLVSHNEQFF. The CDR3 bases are TGTGCCAGCAGTTTCCTCGGCGGACTAGTATCACACAATGAGCAGTTCTTC.

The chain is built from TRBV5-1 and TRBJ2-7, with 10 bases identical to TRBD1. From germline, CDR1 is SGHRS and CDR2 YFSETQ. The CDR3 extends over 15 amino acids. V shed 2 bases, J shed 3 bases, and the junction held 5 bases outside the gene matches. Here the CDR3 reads CASSFGDRGHYEQYF. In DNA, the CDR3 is TGCGCCAGCAGCTTTGGGGACAGGGGTCACTACGAGCAGTACTTC.

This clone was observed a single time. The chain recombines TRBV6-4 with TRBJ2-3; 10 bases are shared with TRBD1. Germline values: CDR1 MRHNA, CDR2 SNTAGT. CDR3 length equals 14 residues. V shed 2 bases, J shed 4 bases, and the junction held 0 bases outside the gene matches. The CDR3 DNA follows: TGTGCCAGCAGTGACGGACAGGGGGCAGATACGCAGTATTTT. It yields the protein CASSDGQGADTQYF.